This TCR beta chain comes out of a study of prognosis after radiotherapy for stage I lung cancer. Regarding this clonotype: Its antigen is not known.

Study-wide results and caveats: Patients' TRBV and TRBJ gene usage reportedly differed by presence or absence of metastases.

Multiplex PCR in two rounds served to amplify TCR beta CDR3 from genomic DNA. Primers specific to each TRBV and TRBJ gene drove first-round PCR. TCRdb redid the calling of the multiplex PCR reads with MiXCR, one entry per CDR3 protein. Of 26,000 or so distinct CDR3 sequences in the sample, 30% were seen once. CDR3 length equals 17 residues. Germline V lookup: CDR1 MNHEY, CDR2 SVGEGT. The V end was cut by 0 bases, the J end by 0 bases, with 12 bases between. The origin of this receptor is a donor over 45 with non-small cell lung cancer. The sequenced sample was PBMCs, obtained before or after stereotactic body radiation therapy (not recorded which). The chain uses TRBV6-2 or TRBV6-3 and TRBJ2-1, with a possible D match to TRBD2 (6 bases). The CDR3 protein is CASSYSRGPSSYNEQFF. The CDR3 nucleotides are TGTGCCAGCAGTTACTCGCGGGGACCGAGCTCCTACAATGAGCAGTTCTTC.